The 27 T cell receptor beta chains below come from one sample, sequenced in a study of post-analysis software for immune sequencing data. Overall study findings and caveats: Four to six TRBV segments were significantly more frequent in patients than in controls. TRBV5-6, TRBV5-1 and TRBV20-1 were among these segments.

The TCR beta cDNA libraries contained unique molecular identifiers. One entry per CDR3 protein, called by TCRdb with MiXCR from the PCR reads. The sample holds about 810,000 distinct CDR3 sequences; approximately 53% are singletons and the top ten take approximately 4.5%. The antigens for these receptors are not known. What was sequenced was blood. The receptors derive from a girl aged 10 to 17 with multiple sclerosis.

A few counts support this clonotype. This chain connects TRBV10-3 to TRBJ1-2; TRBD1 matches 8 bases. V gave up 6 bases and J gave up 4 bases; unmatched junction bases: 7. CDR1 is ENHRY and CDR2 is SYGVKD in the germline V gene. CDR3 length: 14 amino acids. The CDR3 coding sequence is TGTGCCATCAGCCAAGGACAGGGCGGCTATGGCTACACCTTC. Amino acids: CAISQGQGGYGYTF.

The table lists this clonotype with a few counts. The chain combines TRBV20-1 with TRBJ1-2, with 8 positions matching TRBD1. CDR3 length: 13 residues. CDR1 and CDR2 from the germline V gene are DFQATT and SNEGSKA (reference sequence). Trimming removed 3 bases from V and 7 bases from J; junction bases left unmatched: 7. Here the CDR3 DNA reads TGCAGTGCTAGCGGGACAGGCGGGGGTGGCTACACCTTC. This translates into CSASGTGGGGYTF.

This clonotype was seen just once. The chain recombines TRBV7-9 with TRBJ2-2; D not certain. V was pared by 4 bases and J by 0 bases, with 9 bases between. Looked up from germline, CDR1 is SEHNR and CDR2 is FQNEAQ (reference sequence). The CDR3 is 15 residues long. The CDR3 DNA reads TGTGCCAGCAGCTCCCCCTCCGCGAACACCGGGGAGCTGTTTTTT. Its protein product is CASSSPSANTGELFF.

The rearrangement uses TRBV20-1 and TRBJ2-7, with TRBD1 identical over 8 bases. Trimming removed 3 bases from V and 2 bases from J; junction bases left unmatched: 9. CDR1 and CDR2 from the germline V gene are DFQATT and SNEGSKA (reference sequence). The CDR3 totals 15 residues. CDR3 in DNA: TGCAGTGCTAGGACGACAGGGGTAGGGGCCTACGAGCAGTACTTC. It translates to CSARTTGVGAYEQYF.

CDR3 sequence reads: CASSRGGLNEKLFF. CDR3 nucleotide sequence: TGTGCCAGCAGCCGCGGCGGCTTGAATGAAAAACTGTTTTTT. The genes are TRBV27 and TRBJ1-4; D gene ambiguous. Germline V gene sequence: CDR1 MNHEY, CDR2 SMNVEV (reference sequence). With 6 bases removed from V and 5 bases from J, the gap between germline ends came to 13 bases. The CDR3 has 14 residues. Combining the CDR3 with reference TRBV27 and TRBJ1-4 gives the whole variable domain EAQVTQNPRYLITVTGKKLTVTCSQNMNHEYMSWYRQDPGLGLRQIYYSMNVEVTDKGDVPEGYKVSRKEKRNFPLILESPSPNQTSLYFCASSRGGLNEKLFFGSGTQLSVL.

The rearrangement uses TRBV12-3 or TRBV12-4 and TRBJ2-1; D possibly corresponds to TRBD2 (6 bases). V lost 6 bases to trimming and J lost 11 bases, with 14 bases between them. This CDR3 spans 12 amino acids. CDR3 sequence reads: CASSSGLSQQFF. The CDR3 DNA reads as TGTGCCAGCAGCTCGGGACTTAGCCAGCAGTTCTTC.

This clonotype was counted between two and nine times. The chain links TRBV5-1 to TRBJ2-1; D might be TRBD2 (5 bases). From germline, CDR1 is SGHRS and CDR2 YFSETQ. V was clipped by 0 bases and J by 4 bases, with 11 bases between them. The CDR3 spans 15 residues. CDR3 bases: TGCGCCAGCAGCTTGGACCAACTAGGTTACAATGAGCAGTTCTTC. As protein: CASSLDQLGYNEQFF.

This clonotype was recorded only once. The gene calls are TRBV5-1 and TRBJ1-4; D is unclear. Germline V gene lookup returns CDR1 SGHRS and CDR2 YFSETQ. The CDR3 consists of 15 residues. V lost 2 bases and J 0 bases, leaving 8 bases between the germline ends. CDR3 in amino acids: CASSLTGSTNEKLFF. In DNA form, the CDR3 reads TGCGCCAGCAGCTTAACGGGGTCAACTAATGAAAAACTGTTTTTT.

CDR3 sequence: CSAAKGTSLSYEQYF. The CDR3 nucleotides are TGCAGTGCTGCGAAAGGGACTTCCCTCTCCTACGAGCAGTACTTC. The genes are TRBV20-1 and TRBJ2-7; maybe TRBD2 (6 bases). Between the trimmed V and J ends, which lost 5 bases and 0 bases, there was a span of 17 bases. This CDR3 region has 15 residues. Looked up from germline, CDR1 is DFQATT and CDR2 is SNEGSKA (reference sequence).

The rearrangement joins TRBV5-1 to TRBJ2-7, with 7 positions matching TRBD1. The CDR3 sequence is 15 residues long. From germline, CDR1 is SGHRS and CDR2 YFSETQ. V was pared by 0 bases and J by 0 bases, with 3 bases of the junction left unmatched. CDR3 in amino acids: CASSLGGQASYEQYF. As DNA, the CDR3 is TGCGCCAGCAGCTTGGGAGGACAGGCCTCCTACGAGCAGTACTTC.

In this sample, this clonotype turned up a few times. In DNA form, the CDR3 reads TGCAGCGTTGGCCGGGACAGCTCCTACAATGAGCAGTTCTTC. Residues: CSVGRDSSYNEQFF. This chain joins TRBV29-1 and TRBJ2-1; 7 nucleotides line up with TRBD1. Germline trimming cut 4 bases from V and 0 bases from J; bases unmatched to any gene: 3. CDR3 length: 14 amino acids. The V gene's germline CDR1 is SQVTM and CDR2 ANQGSEA.

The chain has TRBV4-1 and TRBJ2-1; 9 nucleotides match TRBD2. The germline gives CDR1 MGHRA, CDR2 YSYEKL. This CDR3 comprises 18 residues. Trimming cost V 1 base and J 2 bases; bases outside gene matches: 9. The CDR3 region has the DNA TGCGCCAGCAGCCAAGTAATCGTTACTAGCGGGCCCTACAATGAGCAGTTCTTC. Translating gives CASSQVIVTSGPYNEQFF.

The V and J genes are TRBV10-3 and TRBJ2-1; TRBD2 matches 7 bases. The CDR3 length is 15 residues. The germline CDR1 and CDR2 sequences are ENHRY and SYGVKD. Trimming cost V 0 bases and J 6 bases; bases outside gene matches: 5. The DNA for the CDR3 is TGTGCCATCAGTGAGTCGACGGGGGGACCCAATGAGCAGTTCTTC. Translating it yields CAISESTGGPNEQFF.

The CDR3 loop reads CASSLTRMVSYEQYF. The CDR3 nucleotides are TGTGCCAGCTCACTAACCAGGATGGTCTCCTACGAGCAGTACTTC. V gene TRBV18 combines with J gene TRBJ2-7; D uncertain. Trimming removed 4 bases from V and 0 bases from J, with 13 bases in between. Per the germline V gene, CDR1 is KGHSH and CDR2 is LQKENI. There are 15 residues in the CDR3.

The CDR3 spells CASSLIGFEIRGEQETQYF. The CDR3 bases are TGTGCCAGCAGTTTAATCGGTTTTGAGATTAGGGGGGAACAAGAGACCCAGTACTTC. The rearrangement joins TRBV28 to TRBJ2-5; D could derive from TRBD1 or TRBD2 (6 bases each). The CDR3 loop spans 19 amino acids. V gave up 2 bases and J gave up 2 bases, with 24 bases separating them. CDR1 is MDHEN and CDR2 is SYDVKM in the germline V gene.

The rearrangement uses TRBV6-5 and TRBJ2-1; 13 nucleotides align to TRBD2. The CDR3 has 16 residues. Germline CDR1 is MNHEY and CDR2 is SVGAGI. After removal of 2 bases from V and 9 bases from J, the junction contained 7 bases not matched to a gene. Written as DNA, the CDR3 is TGTGCCAGCAGTTACGGAAGGACTAGCGGGAGAAGTGAGCAGTTCTTC. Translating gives CASSYGRTSGRSEQFF.

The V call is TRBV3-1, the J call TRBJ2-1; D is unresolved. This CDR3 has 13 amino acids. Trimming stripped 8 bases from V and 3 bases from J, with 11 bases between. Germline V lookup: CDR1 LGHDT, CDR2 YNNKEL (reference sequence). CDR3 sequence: CASFNPLYNEQFF. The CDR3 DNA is TGTGCCAGCTTCAACCCCCTCTACAATGAGCAGTTCTTC.

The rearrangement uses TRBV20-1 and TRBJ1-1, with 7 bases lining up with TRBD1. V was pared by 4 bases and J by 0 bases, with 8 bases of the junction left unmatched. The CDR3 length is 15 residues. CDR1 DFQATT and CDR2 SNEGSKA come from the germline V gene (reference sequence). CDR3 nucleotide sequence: TGCAGTGCTACGGGACAGCTTTCGATGAACACTGAAGCTTTCTTT. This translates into CSATGQLSMNTEAFF.

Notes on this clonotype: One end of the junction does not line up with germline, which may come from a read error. As DNA, the CDR3 is TGTGCCAGCAGTTCTCAACCAAACACCGGGGAGCTGTTTTTT. Translation gives CASSSQPNTGELFF. The rearrangement links TRBV10-3 to TRBJ2-2; no firm D call. The CDR3 runs 14 residues. CDR1 is ENHRY, CDR2 SYGVKD, per germline.

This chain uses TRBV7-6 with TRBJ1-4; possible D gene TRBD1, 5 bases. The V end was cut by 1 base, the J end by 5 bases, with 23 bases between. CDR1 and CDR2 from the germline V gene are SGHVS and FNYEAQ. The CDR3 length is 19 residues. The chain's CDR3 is CASSLDYGHLASSNEKLFF. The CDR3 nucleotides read TGTGCCAGCAGCTTAGATTACGGACATTTAGCCTCTTCAAATGAAAAACTGTTTTTT.

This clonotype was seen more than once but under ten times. CDR3 sequence: CATSRDPSETQYF. In DNA form, the CDR3 reads TGTGCCACCAGCAGAGACCCCAGCGAGACCCAGTACTTC. The J gene is TRBJ2-5, the V gene TRBV15; D is ambiguous. CDR3 length: 13 residues. The V and J ends lost 0 bases and 5 bases respectively, with 7 bases between them. Germline loops: CDR1 LNHNV, CDR2 YYDKDF (reference sequence). Complete variable domain (other parts from reference TRBV15 and TRBJ2-5): DAMVIQNPRYQVTQFGKPVTLSCSQTLNHNVMYWYQQKSSQAPKLLFHYYDKDFNNEADTPDNFQSRRPNTSFCFLDIRSPGLGDTAMYLCATSRDPSETQYFGPGTRLLVL.

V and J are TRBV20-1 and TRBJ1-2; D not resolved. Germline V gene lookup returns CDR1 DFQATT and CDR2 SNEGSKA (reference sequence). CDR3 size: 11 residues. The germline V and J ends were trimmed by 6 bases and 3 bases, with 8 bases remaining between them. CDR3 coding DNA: TGCAGTGCCACCGACCACTATGGCTACACCTTC. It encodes CSATDHYGYTF.

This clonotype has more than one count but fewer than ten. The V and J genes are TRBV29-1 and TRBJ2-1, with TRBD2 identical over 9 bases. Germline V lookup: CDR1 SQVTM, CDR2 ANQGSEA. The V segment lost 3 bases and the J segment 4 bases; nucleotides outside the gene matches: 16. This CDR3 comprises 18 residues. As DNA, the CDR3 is TGCAGCGTTGAGGGGGGGGTTGGGCAAACTAGCGGGTACAATGAGCAGTTCTTC. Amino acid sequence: CSVEGGVGQTSGYNEQFF.

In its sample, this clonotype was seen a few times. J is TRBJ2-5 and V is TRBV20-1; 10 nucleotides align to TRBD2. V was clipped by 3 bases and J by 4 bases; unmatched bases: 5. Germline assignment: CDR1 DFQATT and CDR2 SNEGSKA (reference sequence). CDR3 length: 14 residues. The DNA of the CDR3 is TGCAGTGCTAGGCTAGCGGGAGTGGTAGAGACCCAGTACTTC. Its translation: CSARLAGVVETQYF.

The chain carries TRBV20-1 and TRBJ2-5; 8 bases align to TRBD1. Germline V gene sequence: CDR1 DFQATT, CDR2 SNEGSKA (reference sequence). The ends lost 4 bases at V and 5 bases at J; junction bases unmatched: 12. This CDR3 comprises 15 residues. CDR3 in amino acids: CSATLRRGLGETQYF. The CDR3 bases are TGCAGTGCTACCCTCCGCAGGGGGCTGGGGGAGACCCAGTACTTC.

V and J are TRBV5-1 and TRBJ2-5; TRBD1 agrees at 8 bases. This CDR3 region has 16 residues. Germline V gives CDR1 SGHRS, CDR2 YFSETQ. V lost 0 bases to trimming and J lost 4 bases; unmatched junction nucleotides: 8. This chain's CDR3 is CASSLALTGAGETQYF. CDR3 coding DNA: TGCGCCAGCAGCTTGGCCCTGACAGGGGCGGGAGAGACCCAGTACTTC.

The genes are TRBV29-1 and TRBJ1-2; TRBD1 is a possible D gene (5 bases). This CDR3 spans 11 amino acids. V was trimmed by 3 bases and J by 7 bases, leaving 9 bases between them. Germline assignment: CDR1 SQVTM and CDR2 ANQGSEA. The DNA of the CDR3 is TGCAGCGTTGATCAGGGCGGTGGCTACACCTTC. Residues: CSVDQGGGYTF.